This TCR beta chain was obtained from a study of blood T cell repertoires in COVID-19. The data were produced by immunoSEQ multiplex PCR, yet TCRdb's version contains in-frame clones alone and is incomplete. The sample carries more than 150,000 clones, about nine tenths recorded once. Germline V gene data show CDR1 as SGHTA and CDR2 as FQGNSA. Trimming cost V 1 base and J 6 bases, with 13 bases left between them. The CDR3 has 15 amino acids. This TCR derives from a man aged 40-50 years with acute or convalescent COVID-19. V and J are TRBV7-2 and TRBJ1-5; D is perhaps TRBD1 (6 bases). Sample: peripheral blood. This chain's CDR3 is CASSLVSAGVQPQHF. CDR3 sequence (DNA): TGTGCCAGCAGCTTAGTGTCGGCAGGGGTTCAGCCCCAGCATTTT.